This T cell receptor beta chain originates from a study of shared clonotypes between healthy human individuals. Study-wide context: A donor's plate count was three for CD4 naive and three for CD4 memory; CD8 naive had two and CD8 memory one.

Germline loops: CDR1 WSHSY, CDR2 SAAADI. V shed 6 bases and J shed 0 bases, with 18 bases lying between them. The CDR3 has 17 residues. The study, taken as a whole, reports: Naive subsets usually exceeded memory subsets in estimated richness.

On this clone: Its matching antigen is unknown.

Across several immunoSEQ plates, the genomic DNA of each subset was split evenly. Per sorted-subset replicate PCR, input was around 200 ng DNA, representing tens of thousands of T cell genomes. The assay was immunoSEQ multiplex PCR, and TCRdb's table has in-frame clones only and misses some. This table holds a few million clones, 90% to 97% found once. Sequences were obtained from naive CD4+ T cells sorted from blood. This sample's subset: CD45RA+ positively selected. The clonotype originates from a man aged 18 to 30 in good health. The chain employs TRBV10-2 and TRBJ2-4; D gene unclear. CDR3: CASRVGPADPAKNIQYF. CDR3 nucleotide sequence: TGCGCCAGCAGGGTAGGGCCCGCCGATCCAGCCAAAAACATTCAGTACTTC.